A selection of T cell receptor beta chains follows, all from one sample in a study of CD8+CD57+ T cells in acquired aplastic anemia. TCRdb used MiXCR to reprocess the reads, holding one entry per CDR3 protein. The sample includes 120,000 or so distinct CDR3 sequences, approximately 40% seen only once; the top ten take approximately 2.6%. Source material: sorted CD4+, CD8+, or CD8+CD57+ T cells (not recorded which) from PBMCs. Every receptor here comes from a human donor with aplastic anemia. Both conserved end residues are part of each CDR3. A D gene is named only where the DNA matches it firmly. Rows give clone size only sometimes, using once, few, many, or a class for an expanded clone.

J | size | D | V | DNA | CDR3
TRBJ2-1 | . | . | TRBV11-1 | TGTGCCAGCAGCTTAGTAGGTCGGGACGGAAACAATGAGCAGTTCTTC | CASSLVGRDGNNEQFF
TRBJ1-5 | many | . | TRBV19 | TGTGCCAGTAGTATAAATGACGGAAATAGCAATCAGCCCCAGCATTTT | CASSINDGNSNQPQHF
TRBJ1-6 | few | . | TRBV25-1 | TGTGCCAGCAGACAACAGGGTATAGAGTCACCCCTCCACTTT | CASRQQGIESPLHF
TRBJ2-5 | . | . | TRBV5-1 | TGTGCCAGCAGCTTGGCGGTGGGTTCCCAGTACTTC | CASSLAVGSQYF
TRBJ1-1 | . | . | TRBV20-1 | TGCAGTGCTACAGAGGGCATGGTCACTGAAGCTTTCTTT | CSATEGMVTEAFF
TRBJ1-5 | . | . | TRBV12-3/TRBV12-4 | TGTGCCAGCATGGGTGGAGGCAATCAGCCCCAGCATTTT | CASMGGGNQPQHF
TRBJ1-1 | many | . | TRBV5-1 | TGCGCCAGCAGCGGGGACCTCACTGAAGCTTTCTTT | CASSGDLTEAFF
TRBJ1-2 | many | TRBD1 | TRBV7-9 | TGTGCCAGCAGCTTAAGTGGACAGGGCCCGGGTGGCTACACCTTC | CASSLSGQGPGGYTF
TRBJ2-7 | . | TRBD1 | TRBV25-1 | TGTGCCAGCAGCCCCGGGACAGGGGCTGACTACGAGCAGTACTTC | CASSPGTGADYEQYF
TRBJ1-1 | . | TRBD1 | TRBV15 | TGTGCCACCAGCAGAGAAACAGGGGACACTGAAGCTTTCTTT | CATSRETGDTEAFF
TRBJ2-2 | many | TRBD2 | TRBV19 | TGTGCCAGTAGTATAGGTAGCGGGGGGAACACCGGGGAGCTGTTTTTT | CASSIGSGGNTGELFF
TRBJ1-3 | many | . | TRBV19 | TGTGCCAGTGGCCCGTCCGGGGGAAACACCATATATTTT | CASGPSGGNTIYF
TRBJ1-1 | . | TRBD1 | TRBV27 | TGTGCCAGCAGTTCCGCAGGGGGCACTAAAGCTTTCTTT | CASSSAGGTKAFF
TRBJ1-5 | . | TRBD1 | TRBV28 | TGTGCCAGTTCCCACCCGCCGAGGCAGGGGGTCGAGCCCCAGCATTTT | CASSHPPRQGVEPQHF
TRBJ1-2 | . | . | TRBV19 | TGTGCCAGTAGTATGGGGGGACACCGATTCTATGGCTACACCTTC | CASSMGGHRFYGYTF
TRBJ1-1 | many | . | TRBV10-3 | TGTGCCATCAGTGAGTCGGGGGGGCAGAAAGCTTTCTTT | CAISESGGQKAFF
TRBJ2-5 | . | . | TRBV24-1 | TGTGCTACCAGTGAACGGGATAGGCAGGAGACCCAGTACTTC | CATSERDRQETQYF
TRBJ1-1 | . | . | TRBV30 | TGTGCCTGGAGGGGCAGGGGAGGGTTGAACACTGAAGCTTTCTTT | CAWRGRGGLNTEAFF
TRBJ2-5 | many | . | TRBV6-2/TRBV6-3 | TGTGCCAGCAATAGACAAGAAGAGACCCAGTACTTC | CASNRQEETQYF
TRBJ2-7 | many | TRBD1 | TRBV6-1 | TGTGCCAGCCGGGACAGATCCTACGAGCAGTACTTC | CASRDRSYEQYF
TRBJ1-5 | many | . | TRBV5-6 | TGTGCCAGCAGCCAAGGAAACAATCAGCCCCAGCATTTT | CASSQGNNQPQHF
TRBJ1-2 | . | . | TRBV7-9 | TGTGCCAGCAGCTGGGACATCTATGGCTACACCTTC | CASSWDIYGYTF
TRBJ2-2 | many | TRBD1 | TRBV2 | TGTGCCAGCAGCATCACGAGGGGGCGGGCCGGGGAGCTGTTTTTT | CASSITRGRAGELFF
TRBJ2-5 | . | . | TRBV20-1 | TGCAGTGCTAGAGTCAGGGGGACCCAGTACTTC | CSARVRGTQYF
TRBJ1-1 | . | . | TRBV7-6 | TGTGCCAGCAGCCCAGCCGTCGTGGCTGAAGCTTGCTTT | CASSPAVVAEACF
TRBJ1-4 | few | TRBD1 | TRBV5-1 | TGCGCCAGCAGCCCGGACAGGGGGCCTCAGACAAATGAAAAACTGTTTTTT | CASSPDRGPQTNEKLFF
TRBJ1-5 | few | . | TRBV4-2 | TGTGCCAGCAGCCGAGCCGGACAGTTCCCAAATCAGCCCCAGCATTTT | CASSRAGQFPNQPQHF
TRBJ1-1 | . | . | TRBV20-1 | TGCAGTGCTAGAGGGGGCTCTGAAGCTTTCTTT | CSARGGSEAFF
TRBJ2-3 | . | . | TRBV3-1 | TGTGCCAGCACGTTGAGGGAATTTGCAGATACGCAGTATTTT | CASTLREFADTQYF
TRBJ1-3 | . | . | TRBV10-3 | TGTGCCATCAGTCAAGATGGGGACTCTGGAAACACCATATATTTT | CAISQDGDSGNTIYF
TRBJ1-3 | many | . | TRBV4-2 | TGTGCCAGCAGCCAAGCCACTTCCTCTGGAAACACCATATATTTT | CASSQATSSGNTIYF
TRBJ2-7 | few | . | TRBV19 | TGTGCCAGTAGTACCGGGACAACCTACGAGCAGTACTTC | CASSTGTTYEQYF
TRBJ2-3 | . | . | TRBV19 | TGTGCCAGCCAAACGCAGGGCCCGAACACAGATACGCAGTATTTT | CASQTQGPNTDTQYF
TRBJ1-2 | many | TRBD1 | TRBV2 | TGTGCCAGCAGTGAAGTTCCGGCAGGGGGCGGCTACACCTTC | CASSEVPAGGGYTF
TRBJ1-4 | many | . | TRBV7-2 | TGTGCCAGCAGCGTCCCTATTCAGGGTGGGAAACTGTTTTTT | CASSVPIQGGKLFF
TRBJ1-2 | many | . | TRBV6-1 | TGTGCCAGCAGCCTAAGCGGGCGAGCTAACTATGGCTACACCTTC | CASSLSGRANYGYTF